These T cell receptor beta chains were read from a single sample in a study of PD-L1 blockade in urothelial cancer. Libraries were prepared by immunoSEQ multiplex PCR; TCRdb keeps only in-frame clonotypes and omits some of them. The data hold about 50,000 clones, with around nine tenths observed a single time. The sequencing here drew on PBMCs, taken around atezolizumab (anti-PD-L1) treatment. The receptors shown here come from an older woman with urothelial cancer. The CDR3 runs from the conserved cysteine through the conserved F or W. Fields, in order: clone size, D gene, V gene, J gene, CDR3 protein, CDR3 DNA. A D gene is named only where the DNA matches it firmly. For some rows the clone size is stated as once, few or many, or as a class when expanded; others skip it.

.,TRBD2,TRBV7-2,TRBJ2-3,CASSTSGALLPQYF,TGTGCCAGCAGCACTAGCGGGGCCCTTCTTCCGCAGTATTTT
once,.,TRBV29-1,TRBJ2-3,CSVHPAASDTQYF,TGCAGCGTTCATCCGGCGGCATCTGATACGCAGTATTTT
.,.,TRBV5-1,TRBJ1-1,CASSFTSNTEAFF,TGCGCCAGCAGCTTCACTTCGAACACTGAAGCTTTCTTT
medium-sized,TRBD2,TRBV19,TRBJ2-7,CASRARLAGTEEQYF,TGTGCCAGTAGGGCTAGACTAGCGGGGACGGAAGAGCAGTACTTC
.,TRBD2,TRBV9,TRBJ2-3,CASSVGTRPFHSTDTQYF,TGTGCCAGCAGCGTCGGGACTAGGCCTTTCCATAGCACAGATACGCAGTATTTT
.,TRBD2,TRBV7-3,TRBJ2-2,CASSSYTRGEAGELFF,TGTGCCAGCAGCTCCTATACGCGGGGGGAGGCCGGGGAGCTGTTTTTT
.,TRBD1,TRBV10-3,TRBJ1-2,CASCEGQGYGYTF,TGTGCCTCCTGCGAGGGACAGGGCTATGGCTACACCTTC
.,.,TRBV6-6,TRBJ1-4,CASSYEGGPSNEKLFF,TGTGCCAGCAGTTACGAGGGAGGTCCGTCTAATGAAAAACTGTTTTTT
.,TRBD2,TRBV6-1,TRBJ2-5,CASSETAGGFWTQYF,TGTGCCAGCAGTGAAACCGCGGGGGGATTCTGGACCCAGTACTTC
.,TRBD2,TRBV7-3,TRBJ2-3,CASSLRAGGQGDTQYF,TGTGCCAGCAGCTTAAGGGCGGGGGGGCAGGGAGATACGCAGTATTTT
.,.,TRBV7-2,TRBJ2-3,CASSLILDTQYF,TGTGCCAGCAGCTTAATACTAGATACGCAGTATTTT
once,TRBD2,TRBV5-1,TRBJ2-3,CASSLLAGALDTQYF,TGCGCCAGCAGCTTGCTGGCGGGAGCGTTGGATACGCAGTATTTT
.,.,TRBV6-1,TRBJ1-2,CASSESRRGADYGYTF,TGTGCCAGCAGTGAAAGCCGGCGGGGGGCTGACTATGGCTACACCTTC
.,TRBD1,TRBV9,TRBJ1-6,CASSSGTGHNSPLHF,TGTGCCAGCAGCTCGGGGACAGGCCATAATTCACCCCTCCACTTT
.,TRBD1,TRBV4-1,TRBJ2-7,CASSQDSGAGGEQYF,TGCGCCAGCAGCCAAGATTCAGGGGCAGGGGGCGAGCAGTACTTC
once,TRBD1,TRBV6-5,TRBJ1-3,CASRRQGFSGNTIYF,TGTGCCAGCAGGAGACAGGGATTCTCTGGAAACACCATATATTTT
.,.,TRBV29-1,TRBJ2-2,CSVDKGYSGELFF,TGCAGCGTTGACAAGGGGTATTCCGGGGAGCTGTTTTTT
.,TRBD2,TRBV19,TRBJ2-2,CASSPAVGLAGGSGELFF,TGTGCCAGTAGTCCCGCCGTTGGACTAGCGGGAGGATCCGGGGAGCTGTTTTTT
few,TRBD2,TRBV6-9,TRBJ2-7,CASSYGGRIYEQYF,TGTGCCAGCAGTTACGGCGGGAGGATCTACGAGCAGTACTTC
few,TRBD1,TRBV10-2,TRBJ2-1,CASSRQGVRPTKGYNEQFF,TGCGCCAGCAGCCGACAGGGGGTAAGACCTACAAAGGGTTACAATGAGCAGTTCTTC
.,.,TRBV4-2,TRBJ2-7,CASSQSQGRIFDEQYF,TGTGCCAGCAGCCAGTCCCAGGGGAGAATATTTGACGAGCAGTACTTC
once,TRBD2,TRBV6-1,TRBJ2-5,CASSEAASGGQETQYF,TGTGCCAGCAGTGAAGCGGCTAGCGGGGGCCAAGAGACCCAGTACTTC
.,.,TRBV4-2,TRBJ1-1,CASSQEVSGSRTEAFF,TGTGCCAGCAGCCAAGAGGTCAGCGGGTCTCGGACTGAAGCTTTCTTT
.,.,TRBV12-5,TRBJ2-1,CASGLVLSGGLGEQFF,TGTGCTAGTGGTTTGGTACTATCGGGCGGGCTGGGGGAGCAGTTCTTC
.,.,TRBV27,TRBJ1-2,CASSFGSGPYGYTF,TGTGCCAGCAGTTTTGGCTCAGGGCCTTATGGCTACACCTTC
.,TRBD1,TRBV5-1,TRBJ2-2,CASSLAGQGALYGELFF,TGCGCCAGCAGCTTGGCCGGACAGGGGGCTCTGTACGGGGAGCTGTTTTTT
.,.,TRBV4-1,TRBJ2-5,CASSQLDLGFVRDSQYF,TGCGCCAGCAGCCAATTAGATCTGGGTTTCGTCCGGGACTCCCAGTACTTC
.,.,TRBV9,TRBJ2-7,CASSVSSAGTHEQYF,TGTGCCAGCAGCGTAAGTTCGGCAGGAACCCATGAGCAGTACTTC
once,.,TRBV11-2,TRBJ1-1,CASSSTGTEAFF,TGTGCCAGCAGCTCCACAGGAACTGAAGCTTTCTTT
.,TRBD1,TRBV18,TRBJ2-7,CASSRPGQVYEQYF,TGTGCCAGCTCACGCCCGGGACAGGTCTACGAGCAGTACTTC
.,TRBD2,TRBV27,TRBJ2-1,CASSPSSGVSYNEQFF,TGTGCCAGCAGCCCATCTAGCGGAGTTTCCTACAATGAGCAGTTCTTC
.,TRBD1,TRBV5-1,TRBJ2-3,CASRTTGGGGDTQYF,TGCGCCAGCAGAACTACAGGGGGCGGGGGAGATACGCAGTATTTT
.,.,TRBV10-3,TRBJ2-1,CAISSGRVGEQFF,TGTGCCATCTCAAGTGGCAGGGTGGGGGAGCAGTTCTTC
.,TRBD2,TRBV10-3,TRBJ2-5,CAISGTSGVRETQYF,TGTGCCATCAGTGGGACTAGCGGGGTGAGGGAGACCCAGTACTTC
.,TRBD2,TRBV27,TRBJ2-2,CASTGGGGGFGELFF,TGTGCCAGCACCGGGGGGGGCGGTGGCTTCGGGGAGCTGTTTTTT
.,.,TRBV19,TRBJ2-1,CASSRDVKVGDEQFF,TGTGCCAGTAGTAGAGACGTTAAGGTGGGAGATGAGCAGTTCTTC
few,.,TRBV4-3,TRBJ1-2,CASSQGLNSNYGYTF,TGCGCCAGCAGCCAAGGTTTGAACAGTAACTATGGCTACACCTTC
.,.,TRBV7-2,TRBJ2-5,CASSLALRRPVETQYF,TGTGCCAGCAGCTTAGCGCTGAGGAGACCGGTAGAGACCCAGTACTTC
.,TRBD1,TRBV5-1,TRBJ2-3,CASSSGQVRTDTQYF,TGCGCCAGCAGCTCCGGACAGGTCCGCACAGATACGCAGTATTTT
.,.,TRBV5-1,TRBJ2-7,CASSLSVALSLYEQYF,TGCGCCAGCAGCCTGTCTGTTGCACTCTCCCTCTACGAGCAGTACTTC
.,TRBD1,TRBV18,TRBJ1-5,CASSPFGQGGNQPQHF,TGTGCCAGCTCACCTTTTGGACAGGGCGGCAATCAGCCCCAGCATTTT
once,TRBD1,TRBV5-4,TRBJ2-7,CASSLAPGQNPSYEQYF,TGTGCCAGCAGCTTGGCCCCGGGACAGAACCCATCCTACGAGCAGTACTTC
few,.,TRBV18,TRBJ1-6,CASSQDSPYINSPLHF,TGTGCCAGCTCACAGGACAGCCCATATATAAATTCACCCCTCCACTTT
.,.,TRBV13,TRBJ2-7,CASRETDFSYEQYF,TGTGCCAGCAGGGAAACGGACTTCTCCTACGAGCAGTACTTC
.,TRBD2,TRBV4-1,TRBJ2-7,CASSQDNPHTSGFPSYEQYF,TGCGCCAGCAGCCAAGACAACCCCCACACTAGCGGGTTTCCCTCCTACGAGCAGTACTTC
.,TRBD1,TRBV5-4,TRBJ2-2,CASSLAYRTGNTGELFF,TGTGCCAGCAGCTTGGCATATAGGACAGGGAACACCGGGGAGCTGTTTTTT